This TCR beta chain appears in the sequencing data of a study of OX40 agonist ivuxolimab in advanced cancers. The protocol was immunoSEQ multiplex PCR, while the TCRdb copy is restricted to in-frame clones and leaves out a portion. The sample shows about 6,500 clones, around 79% of them seen only once. Germline V gene sequence: CDR1 SGHAT, CDR2 FQNNGV. This CDR3 region has 12 residues. The V and J ends lost 1 base and 4 bases respectively, with 4 bases between them. The chain couples TRBV11-2 to TRBJ1-1, with D hard to call. This TCR was sampled from an adult with an advanced solid tumor such as melanoma, head and neck, liver or kidney cancer. This specimen was CD4+ or CD8+ T cells sorted from blood, taken in a trial of the OX40 agonist ivuxolimab. The CDR3 here is CASSLGLTEAFF. For the CDR3, the DNA is TGTGCCAGCAGCTTAGGGCTCACTGAAGCTTTCTTT.